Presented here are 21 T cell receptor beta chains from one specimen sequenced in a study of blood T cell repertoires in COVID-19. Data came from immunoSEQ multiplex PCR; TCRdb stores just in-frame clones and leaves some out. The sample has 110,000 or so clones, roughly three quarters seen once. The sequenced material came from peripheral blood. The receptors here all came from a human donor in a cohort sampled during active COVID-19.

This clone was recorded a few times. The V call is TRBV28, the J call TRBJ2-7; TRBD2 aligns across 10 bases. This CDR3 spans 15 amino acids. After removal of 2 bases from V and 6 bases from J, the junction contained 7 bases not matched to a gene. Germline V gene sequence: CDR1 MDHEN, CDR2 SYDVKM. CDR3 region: CASSLRASGSSEQYF. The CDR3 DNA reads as TGTGCCAGCAGTTTAAGGGCTAGCGGGAGCAGCGAGCAGTACTTC.

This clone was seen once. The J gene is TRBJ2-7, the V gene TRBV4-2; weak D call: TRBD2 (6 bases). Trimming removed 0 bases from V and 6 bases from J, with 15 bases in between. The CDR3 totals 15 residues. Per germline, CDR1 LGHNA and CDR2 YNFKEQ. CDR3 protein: CASSQEVGRLGEQYF. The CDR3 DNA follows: TGTGCCAGCAGCCAAGAGGTCGGGAGACTGGGCGAGCAGTACTTC.

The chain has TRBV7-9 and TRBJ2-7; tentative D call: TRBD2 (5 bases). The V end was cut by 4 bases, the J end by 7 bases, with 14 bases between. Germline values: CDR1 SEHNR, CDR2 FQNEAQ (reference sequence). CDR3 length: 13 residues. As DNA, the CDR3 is TGTGCCAGCAGCTCGCAGCGGCGGACGGAGCAGTACTTC. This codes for CASSSQRRTEQYF. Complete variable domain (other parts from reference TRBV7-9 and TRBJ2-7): DTGVSQNPRHKITKRGQNVTFRCDPISEHNRLYWYRQTLGQGPEFLTYFQNEAQLEKSRLLSDRFSAERPKGSFSTLEIQRTEQGDSAMYLCASSSQRRTEQYFGPGTRLTVT.

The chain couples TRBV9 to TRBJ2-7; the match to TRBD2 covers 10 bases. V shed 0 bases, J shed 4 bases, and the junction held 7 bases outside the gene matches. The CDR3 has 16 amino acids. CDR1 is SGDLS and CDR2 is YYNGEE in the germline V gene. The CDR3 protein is CASSVAASGGFYEQYF. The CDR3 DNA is TGTGCCAGCAGCGTAGCAGCTAGCGGGGGTTTTTACGAGCAGTACTTC. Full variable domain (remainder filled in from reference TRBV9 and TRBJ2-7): DSGVTQTPKHLITATGQRVTLRCSPRSGDLSVYWYQQSLDQGLQFLIQYYNGEERAKGNILERFSAQQFPDLHSELNLSSLELGDSALYFCASSVAASGGFYEQYFGPGTRLTVT.

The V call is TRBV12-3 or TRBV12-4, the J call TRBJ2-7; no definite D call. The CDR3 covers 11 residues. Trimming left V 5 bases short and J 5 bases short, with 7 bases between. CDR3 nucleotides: TGTGCCAGCAGTCTTCTTCACGAGCAGTACTTC. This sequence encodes CASSLLHEQYF.

CDR3: CASRTGQGGNSGNTIYF. The CDR3 coding sequence is TGTGCCAGCAGGACGGGACAGGGAGGGAACTCTGGAAACACCATATATTTT. The V and J genes are TRBV2 and TRBJ1-3; TRBD1 matches 9 bases. Germline-derived CDR1 and CDR2 are SNHLY and FYNNEI. J was trimmed by 0 bases and V by 6 bases; bases with no gene match: 9. The CDR3 extends over 17 amino acids.

The CDR3 coding sequence is TGTGCCAGTACCCCACACGACAGGGGCCCCAATCAGCCCCAGCATTTT. This encodes CASTPHDRGPNQPQHF. The V call is TRBV19, the J call TRBJ1-5; 8 bases are a match to TRBD1. V dropped 7 bases and J dropped 3; count of bases not matched to a gene: 11. This CDR3 region has 16 residues. Germline loops: CDR1 LNHDA, CDR2 SQIVND (reference sequence).

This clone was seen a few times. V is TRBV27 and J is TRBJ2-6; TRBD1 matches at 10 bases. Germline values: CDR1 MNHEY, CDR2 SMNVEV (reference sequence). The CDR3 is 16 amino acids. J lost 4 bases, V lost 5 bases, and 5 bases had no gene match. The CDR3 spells CASSDDRGLGANVLTF. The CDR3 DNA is TGTGCCAGCAGTGATGACAGGGGGCTAGGGGCCAACGTCCTGACTTTC.

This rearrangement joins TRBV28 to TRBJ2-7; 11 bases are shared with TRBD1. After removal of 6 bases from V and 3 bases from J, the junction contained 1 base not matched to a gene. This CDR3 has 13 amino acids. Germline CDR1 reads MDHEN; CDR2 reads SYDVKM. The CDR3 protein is CASRGQGGYEQYF. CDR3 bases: TGTGCCAGCAGGGGACAGGGGGGCTACGAGCAGTACTTC.

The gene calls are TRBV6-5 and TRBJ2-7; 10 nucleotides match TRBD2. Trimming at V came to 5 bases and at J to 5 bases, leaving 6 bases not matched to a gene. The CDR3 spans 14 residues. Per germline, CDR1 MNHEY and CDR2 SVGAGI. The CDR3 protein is CASSPRTSGHEQYF. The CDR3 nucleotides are TGTGCCAGCAGTCCCCGGACTAGCGGCCACGAGCAGTACTTC.

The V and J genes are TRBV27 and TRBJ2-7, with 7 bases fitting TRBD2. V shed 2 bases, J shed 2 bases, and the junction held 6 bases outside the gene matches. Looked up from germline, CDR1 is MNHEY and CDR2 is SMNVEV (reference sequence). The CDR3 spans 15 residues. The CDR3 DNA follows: TGTGCCAGCAGTTTAGGAGGGGAGGGCCCCTACGAGCAGTACTTC. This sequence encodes CASSLGGEGPYEQYF.

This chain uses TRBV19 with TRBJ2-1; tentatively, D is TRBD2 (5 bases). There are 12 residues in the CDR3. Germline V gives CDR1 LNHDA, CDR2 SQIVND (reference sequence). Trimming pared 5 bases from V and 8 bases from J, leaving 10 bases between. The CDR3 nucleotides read TGTGCCAGTAGTTTCCCCGGGGATGAGCAGTTCTTC. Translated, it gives CASSFPGDEQFF.

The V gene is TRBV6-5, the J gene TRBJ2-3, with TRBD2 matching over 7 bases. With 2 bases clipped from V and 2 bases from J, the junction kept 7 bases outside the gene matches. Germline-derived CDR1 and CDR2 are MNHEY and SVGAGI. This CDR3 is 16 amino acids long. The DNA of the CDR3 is TGTGCCAGCAGTTACGACGGACTAGGCCCCACAGATACGCAGTATTTT. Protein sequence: CASSYDGLGPTDTQYF.

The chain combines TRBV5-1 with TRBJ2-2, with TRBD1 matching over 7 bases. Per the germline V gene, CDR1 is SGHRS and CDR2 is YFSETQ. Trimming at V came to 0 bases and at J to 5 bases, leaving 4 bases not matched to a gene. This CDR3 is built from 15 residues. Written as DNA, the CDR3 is TGCGCCAGCAGCTTGGAGCAGGGGGAAACCGGGGAGCTGTTTTTT. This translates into CASSLEQGETGELFF.

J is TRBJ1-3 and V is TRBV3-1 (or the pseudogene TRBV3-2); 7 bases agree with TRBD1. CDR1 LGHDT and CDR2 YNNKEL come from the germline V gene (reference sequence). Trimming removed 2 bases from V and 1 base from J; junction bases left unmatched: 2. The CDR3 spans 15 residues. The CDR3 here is CASSQKTGSGNTIYF. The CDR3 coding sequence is TGTGCCAGCAGCCAAAAGACAGGGTCTGGAAACACCATATATTTT.

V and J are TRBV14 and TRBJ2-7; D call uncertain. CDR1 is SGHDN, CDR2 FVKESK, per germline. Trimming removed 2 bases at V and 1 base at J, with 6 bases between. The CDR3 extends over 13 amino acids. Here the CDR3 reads CASSQINSYEQYF. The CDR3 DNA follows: TGTGCCAGCAGCCAAATAAATTCCTACGAGCAGTACTTC.

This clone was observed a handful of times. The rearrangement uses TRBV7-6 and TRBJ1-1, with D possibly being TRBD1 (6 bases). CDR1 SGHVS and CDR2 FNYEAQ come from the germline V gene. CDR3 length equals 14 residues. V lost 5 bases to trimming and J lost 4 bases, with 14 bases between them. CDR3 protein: CASSPLGALTEAFF. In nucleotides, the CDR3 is TGTGCCAGCAGCCCATTGGGGGCGCTCACTGAAGCTTTCTTT.

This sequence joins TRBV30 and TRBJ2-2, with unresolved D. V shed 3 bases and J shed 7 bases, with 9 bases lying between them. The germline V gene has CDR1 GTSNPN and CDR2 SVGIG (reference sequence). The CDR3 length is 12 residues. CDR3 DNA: TGTGCCTGGAGGAGACCGGGCGGGGAGCTGTTTTTT. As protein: CAWRRPGGELFF.

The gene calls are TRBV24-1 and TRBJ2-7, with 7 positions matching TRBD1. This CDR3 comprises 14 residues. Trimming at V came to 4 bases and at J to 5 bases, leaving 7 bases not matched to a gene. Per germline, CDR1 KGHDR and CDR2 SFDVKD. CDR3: CATSDPRQGHEQYF. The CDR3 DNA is TGTGCCACCAGTGACCCCAGACAGGGCCACGAGCAGTACTTC.

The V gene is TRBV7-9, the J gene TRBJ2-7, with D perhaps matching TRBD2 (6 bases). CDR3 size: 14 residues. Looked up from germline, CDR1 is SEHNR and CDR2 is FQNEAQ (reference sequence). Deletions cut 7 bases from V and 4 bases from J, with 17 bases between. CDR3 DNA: TGTGCCAGCAACCGGGACTCCGGGGATTACGAGCAGTACTTC. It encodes CASNRDSGDYEQYF. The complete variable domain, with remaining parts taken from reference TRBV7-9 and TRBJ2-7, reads DTGVSQNPRHKITKRGQNVTFRCDPISEHNRLYWYRQTLGQGPEFLTYFQNEAQLEKSRLLSDRFSAERPKGSFSTLEIQRTEQGDSAMYLCASNRDSGDYEQYFGPGTRLTVT.

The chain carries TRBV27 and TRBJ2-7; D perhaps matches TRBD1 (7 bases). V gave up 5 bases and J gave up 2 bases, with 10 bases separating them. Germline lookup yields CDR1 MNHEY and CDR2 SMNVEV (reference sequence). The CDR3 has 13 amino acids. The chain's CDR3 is CASSPGGPYEQYF. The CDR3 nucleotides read TGTGCCAGCAGTCCAGGGGGGCCCTACGAGCAGTACTTC.